Below are 10 T cell receptor beta chains sequenced from a single sample in a study of identical twins. TCRdb re-called the 5' RACE reads through MiXCR, storing one row per CDR3 protein. The repertoire includes hundreds of thousands of distinct CDR3 sequences, around 10% of them detected once, and 5.1% sits in the top ten. Sequencing was done on a sample of memory (CD45RO+) T cells sorted from blood. The source is a woman aged 18 to 35 in good health.

This clonotype was observed many times. The chain employs TRBV12-3 or TRBV12-4 and TRBJ2-1, with 10 bases fitting TRBD2. The CDR3 length is 16 residues. Trimming cost V 7 bases and J 8 bases; bases outside gene matches: 14. In nucleotides, the CDR3 is TGTGCCAGCAATCAAAGGCTAGCGGGAGTCCGGGATGAGCAGTTCTTC. Protein sequence: CASNQRLAGVRDEQFF.

This clonotype was counted ten times or more. The chain carries TRBV5-6 and TRBJ2-7; 11 nucleotides agree with TRBD1. The V gene end was trimmed by 2 bases and the J gene end by 5 bases; junction bases not matched to a gene: 9. CDR1 and CDR2 from the germline V gene are SGHDT and YYEEEE. The CDR3 runs to 16 residues. The CDR3 sequence is CASSLRGQGVRHEQYF. Written as DNA, the CDR3 is TGTGCCAGCAGCTTAAGGGGACAGGGGGTTCGGCACGAGCAGTACTTC.

This clonotype was counted a few times. This sequence joins TRBV18 and TRBJ2-7, with 10 positions matching TRBD2. The germline V gene has CDR1 KGHSH and CDR2 LQKENI. The CDR3 runs 15 residues. V shed 3 bases, J shed 7 bases, and the junction held 9 bases outside the gene matches. The CDR3 DNA follows: TGTGCCAGCTCACCTGGACTAGCGGCAAGCGGAGAGCAGTACTTC. Its protein is CASSPGLAASGEQYF. Together with reference TRBV18 and TRBJ2-7, the CDR3 gives the full variable domain: NAGVMQNPRHLVRRRGQEARLRCSPMKGHSHVYWYRQLPEEGLKFMVYLQKENIIDESGMPKERFSAEFPKEGPSILRIQQVVRGDSAAYFCASSPGLAASGEQYFGPGTRLTVT.

This chain joins TRBV5-5 and TRBJ2-5; TRBD2 matches 12 bases. Germline trimming cut 4 bases from V and 4 bases from J; bases unmatched to any gene: 8. The germline CDR1 and CDR2 sequences are SGHKS and YYEKEE (reference sequence). This CDR3 has 16 residues. The CDR3 loop reads CASSNPTSGRRETQYF. The CDR3 region has the DNA TGTGCCAGCAGCAACCCCACTAGCGGGAGGAGAGAGACCCAGTACTTC. The entire variable domain, with the rest obtained from reference TRBV5-5 and TRBJ2-5, is as follows: DAGVTQSPTHLIKTRGQQVTLRCSPISGHKSVSWYQQVLGQGPQFIFQYYEKEERGRGNFPDRFSARQFPNYSSELNVNALLLGDSALYLCASSNPTSGRRETQYFGPGTRLLVL.

This clonotype was picked up many times. J is TRBJ2-1 and V is TRBV20-1, with 7 positions matching TRBD2. CDR1 DFQATT and CDR2 SNEGSKA come from the germline V gene (reference sequence). J lost 0 bases, V lost 5 bases, and 4 bases had no gene match. The CDR3 loop spans 14 amino acids. The CDR3 region is CSARGGSSYNEQFF. In DNA, the CDR3 is TGCAGTGCTCGCGGGGGATCCTCCTACAATGAGCAGTTCTTC.

The table lists this clonotype with a few counts. The V gene is TRBV20-1, the J gene TRBJ2-7; 10 positions agree with TRBD1. V lost 4 bases and J lost 4; bases outside the gene matches: 1. Germline CDR1 is DFQATT and CDR2 is SNEGSKA (reference sequence). The CDR3 extends over 12 amino acids. CDR3: CSAMGQGYEQYF. The CDR3 bases are TGCAGTGCTATGGGACAGGGGTACGAGCAGTACTTC.

J is TRBJ1-1 and V is TRBV20-1; unclear D gene. V dropped 4 bases and J dropped 2 bases, with 5 bases sitting between them. This CDR3 comprises 11 residues. Germline-derived CDR1 and CDR2 are DFQATT and SNEGSKA (reference sequence). CDR3 loop: CSANRNTEAFF. The DNA for the CDR3 is TGCAGTGCTAACCGAAACACTGAAGCTTTCTTT.

V is TRBV20-1 and J is TRBJ2-4; 13 bases agree with TRBD2. Germline values: CDR1 DFQATT, CDR2 SNEGSKA (reference sequence). The CDR3 is made up of 14 amino acids. Trimming cost V 8 bases and J 8 bases; bases outside gene matches: 9. The CDR3 is CSTTSGRGRDIQYF. The CDR3 DNA reads as TGCAGTACTACTAGCGGGAGGGGTCGAGACATTCAGTACTTC.

This clonotype was seen a few times. The chain has TRBV20-1 and TRBJ2-3; no firm D call. The CDR3 sequence is 12 residues long. The V gene lost 4 bases and the J gene lost 1 base, with 6 bases spanning the gap. Germline CDR1 reads DFQATT; CDR2 reads SNEGSKA (reference sequence). The CDR3 DNA reads TGCAGTGCTACTGCGGGCACAGATACGCAGTATTTT. It translates to CSATAGTDTQYF.

This clonotype was seen at least ten times. V usage is TRBV7-8 and J usage is TRBJ2-1; the D gene could be TRBD1 or TRBD2 (6 bases each). Germline values: CDR1 SGHVS, CDR2 FQNEAQ. V shed 3 bases and J shed 3 bases, with 15 bases lying between them. The CDR3 contains 16 residues. Here the CDR3 reads CASSLVLGGYYNEQFF. The DNA for the CDR3 is TGTGCCAGCAGCTTGGTATTGGGGGGCTACTACAATGAGCAGTTCTTC.